This paragraph covers one T cell receptor beta chain sequence. The data are from a study of T cells in localized non-small cell lung cancer. TCRdb keeps only in-frame clones here, not all; method: immunoSEQ multiplex PCR. The table lists some 140,000 clones, about 90% of them singletons, with over 1.5% in the top ten. The CDR3 sequence is 12 residues long. Trimming shortened V by 1 base and J by 5 bases, and 6 bases separated the two germline ends. Germline values: CDR1 MDHEN, CDR2 SYDVKM. This material consisted of peripheral blood, taken before any cancer treatment. This chain connects TRBV28 to TRBJ2-7; D ambiguous. The TCR originated in a female donor at least 60 years old with stage I lung adenocarcinoma. CDR3 amino acids: CASSLYGDEQYF. Here the CDR3 DNA reads TGTGCCAGCAGTTTATATGGGGACGAGCAGTACTTC.